This TCR beta chain was identified during a study of cytomegalovirus exposure and HLA in healthy donors (dated by TCRdb to between 2016 and 2019). For the study in its entirety: In an earlier analysis of under 750 of the donors, 276 Gb of sequence data and just under 120 million unique TCR beta sequences from 150 million to 200 million T cells were reported. In the later analysis, no new phenotypic data were used to find candidate immune exposures; instead, reliance was placed on TCR beta sequences and their occurrence across donors. Among the 398 genotyped donors, approximately 82% belonged to the genetic ancestry cluster associated with self-reported Caucasian donors. Every repertoire in the discovery cohort had been generated on one and the same sequencing platform. A handful of DR-DQ haplotypes were handled as single units for association and clustering because linkage in the cohort was strong. The study used immunosequencing to profile the T cell repertoires of about 670 subjects and linked those repertoires to cytomegalovirus serostatus. An earlier analysis of 500 to 750 of the donors applied high-throughput TCR beta sequencing to assess whether each TCR beta V gene segment acted as functional or pseudogenic. The number of typed donors differed by locus: 629-630 for A, B, C, DRB1 and DQB1; 500 to 550 for DQA1; fewer than 610 for DPA1; and around 450 for DPB1. HLA typing covered class I and class II loci at four-digit resolution. On average, around 200,000 unique TCR beta nucleotide sequences were sequenced per donor among a few hundred genotyped donors of the cohort, with roughly a sixth of those sequences being non-productive. A later analysis re-examined previously published TCR beta repertoires from more than 600 donors and added high-resolution HLA genotyping to investigate patterns of TCR occurrence. A later genetic analysis took genome-wide SNP genotypes for about 55% of the 666 donors and used that subset as a discovery cohort. In addition to the first cohort of 666 subjects, a separate validation cohort of 120 different subjects was used. The study aimed to test whether cataloging public T cell receptors could reveal signatures of past pathogen exposure. The study combined high-throughput TCR immunosequencing, statistical association of individual TCRs with disease status, and machine learning to predict cytomegalovirus infection status. Donor age, sex, ethnicity and CMV serostatus were compiled together with the repertoire data. An early release covering approximately 600 HLA-typed donors comprised approximately 300 gigabases of sequencing data and 85 million or so unique TCR sequences. General conclusions and limits of the study: In a later analysis, HLA-associated TCR beta chains showed more clonal expansion and lower generation probabilities than non-associated chains that were equally common. Most TCR sequences were observed very rarely across donors, whereas some public TCRs were present in many individuals. At a false discovery rate of 0.05, a later analysis linked under 20,000 TCR beta sequences to specific HLA alleles. Because HLA typing was missing for some donors at each locus, association tests included only the typed subset. When HLA alleles, especially DR and DQ, strongly co-occurred, TCR associations were difficult to assign to individual alleles. The authors suggested that the approach could potentially be extended to other disease states and immunological phenotypes. The classifier was reported to diagnose cytomegalovirus status with high specificity and sensitivity in both the original and validation cohorts. The only immune exposure information available for the cohort was CMV serostatus. In the study, about 150 TCR beta chains were listed as associated with cytomegalovirus. Sequencing depth was assumed to be roughly uniform across donors in the presence/absence analyses, though that assumption may not hold. Three of the identified cytomegalovirus-associated TCR beta chains were confirmed in vitro to be specific for cytomegalovirus antigens. The 87-base-pair reads could not distinguish some IMGT-functional V segments, including TRBV6-2 and TRBV6-3, so those segments were excluded. This cohort had only TCR beta chains sequenced, and the lack of alpha or paired-chain data limited which features could be detected. Over 15 rarely observed V segments, including chromosome 9 orphons, were excluded from the earlier analysis of approximately 600 of the donors because counts were too low. According to a later analysis, TCR association rates differed among HLA loci, with DRB1 alleles showing the most associated TCRs and HLA-C alleles showing the fewest. Correlated functional status among segregating V segments might reflect linkage disequilibrium, but an unknown experimental factor could not be ruled out. A further reported finding was that TCR beta sequences accurately predicted the HLA-A and HLA-B alleles for most subjects in the first cohort. V-gene and J-gene trimming of TCR beta chains was associated with a missense DCLRE1C variant in a later genetic analysis, and the association was replicated in an independent cohort. In a later analysis, several top co-occurrence clusters were reported to appear linked to parvovirus B19, influenza, CMV and Epstein-Barr virus. In an earlier analysis of a few hundred of the donors, most TCR beta V segments were observed in productive rearrangements about 90% or about 30% of the time, broadly matching IMGT annotations. A cluster of highly shared sequence variants was judged likely to be a technical artifact of the sequencing pipeline. In a later genetic analysis, fewer N-insertions in productive TCRs were reported among donors in an Asian-associated ancestry cluster than the approximately 710-donor mean. Most CMV-associated TCR beta chains appeared to be HLA-restricted in a later analysis, and the HLA associations seemed to be driven largely by CMV exposure.

The cohort consisted of 650 to 850 healthy bone marrow donors. All cohort members were sampled while nominally healthy, although unrecorded immune exposures were likely present. The donor tested CMV seronegative and was one of the 352 seronegative cohort members. Each donor provided a peripheral blood sample, and peripheral blood mononuclear cells were used for TCR beta sequencing. The Qiagen DNeasy Blood Extraction Kit was used to extract genomic DNA from the blood cell samples. Library preparation employed the immunoSEQ multiplex PCR assay. A mixture of 60 forward primers for TCR Vbeta segments and 13 reverse primers for TCR Jbeta segments was used in the multiplex PCR. The CDR3 region of rearranged TCR beta genes was amplified from genomic DNA by a multiplex PCR assay. The amplified TCR beta libraries were sequenced on the Illumina HiSeq System as 87-base-pair reads. For the original study's pipeline: In a later analysis, tens of millions of unique TCR beta chains were counted across the roughly 700 repertoires, and roughly 11 million of these chains were shared by at least two donors. A nearest-neighbor algorithm error-corrected the raw reads and collapsed the reads into unique sequences, merging closely related sequences to remove PCR and sequencing errors. V, D and J gene segments were assigned by aligning CDR3 sequences to IMGT reference sequences. Each retained sequence needed at least a six-nucleotide match to both a V gene segment and a J gene segment. Rearrangements were classified as productive when the CDR3 lacked stop codons and remained in frame with V and J, and all other rearrangements were classified as non-productive. CDR3 was defined by IMGT convention, running from the second conserved V-encoded cysteine to the conserved J-encoded phenylalanine. The earlier analysis of 587 of the donors excluded any sequence lacking an unambiguous match to a single V gene segment. In an earlier analysis of some 590 of the donors, a V segment was called functional when productive rearrangements were above 56.7%, and segregating when the standard deviation between donors exceeded 5%. A statistical classification framework was built to diagnose cytomegalovirus status from the catalog of TCR beta chain sequences. In a later analysis, V and J genes were assigned by comparing TCR nucleotide sequences against IMGT/GENE-DB human TR gene sequences. Using the TCRdist pipeline, a later analysis assigned CDR3 sequences along with most-parsimonious VDJ recombination scenarios. In a later analysis, each TCR beta chain was defined by its CDR3 amino acid sequence together with its V-gene family, and reads lacking a unique V-gene family were excluded. A later analysis removed roughly 590 highly shared, low-generation-probability nucleotide sequences to deal with suspected cross-contamination and a sequencing artifact. In a later analysis, a clonal expansion index was calculated for each public chain from normalized within-repertoire ranks of inferred template counts. Generation probabilities in a later analysis came from a VDJ recombination model fitted to out-of-frame rearrangements, and those results were checked against IGoR. Hypergeometric tests were used in a later analysis to score TCR-TCR, TCR-HLA and TCR-CMV co-occurrence, with a repertoire-size bias correction applied to the TCR pairs. A later analysis estimated false discovery rates by permuting HLA or CMV assignments 20 times. A later analysis grouped co-occurring TCRs with DBSCAN, adding TCRdist sequence similarity when clustering within HLA-allele-positive subsets. Repertoires with fewer than 30,000 or more than 120,000 public chains, plus five repertoires with anomalous nucleotide sharing, were excluded from co-occurrence clustering. TCRdb retrieved this table from immuneACCESS and kept in-frame rearrangements only. Not all clones are present; in checked studies, unresolved V genes account for under half, and no reason is known for the remainder. V, J and clone size reflect that table, while D and trimming were determined from the DNA. The sample table shows roughly 120,000 clones, and 75% to 85% are seen once. The ten largest clones capture about 2.6% of the sample.

CDR1 and CDR2 are drawn from the germline V gene: SGHVS, FQNEAQ. The junction shows trimming of 5 bases on V and 3 bases on J, and the gene matches do not reach 7 bases of it. The CDR3 runs 15 amino acids, cysteine and phenylalanine included. CDR3 DNA only is kept here, 45 bases in frame from base 1. With regard to this clone: Its recognized antigen is unknown. One base away there is no much larger clone; base qualities are not given.

The sequenced sample was PBMCs. The sequence is built from TRBV7-8 and TRBJ1-5; 7 of the junction bases match TRBD1. This TCR was recovered from a man aged 25 to 40 in good health and CMV-seronegative. CDR3 protein: CASSRGQGNNQPQHF. The DNA sequence follows: TGTGCCAGCAGCAGGGGGCAGGGGAACAATCAGCCCCAGCATTTT.